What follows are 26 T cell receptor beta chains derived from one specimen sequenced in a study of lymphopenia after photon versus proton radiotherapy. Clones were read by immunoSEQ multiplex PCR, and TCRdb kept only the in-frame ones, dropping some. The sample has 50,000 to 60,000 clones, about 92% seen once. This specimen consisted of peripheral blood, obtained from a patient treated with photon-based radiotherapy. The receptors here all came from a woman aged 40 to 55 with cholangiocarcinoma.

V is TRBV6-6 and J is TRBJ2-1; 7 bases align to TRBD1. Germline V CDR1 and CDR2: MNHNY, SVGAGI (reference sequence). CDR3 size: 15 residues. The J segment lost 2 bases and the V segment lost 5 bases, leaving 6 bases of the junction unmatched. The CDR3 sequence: CASSSRQGTYNEQFF. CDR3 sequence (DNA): TGTGCCAGCAGTAGCCGACAGGGCACCTACAATGAGCAGTTCTTC.

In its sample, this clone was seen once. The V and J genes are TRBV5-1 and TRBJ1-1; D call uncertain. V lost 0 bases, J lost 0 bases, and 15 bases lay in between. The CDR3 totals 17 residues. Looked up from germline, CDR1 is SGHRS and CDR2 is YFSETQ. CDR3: CASSLGHSPAMNTEAFF. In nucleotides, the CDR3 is TGCGCCAGCAGCTTGGGACACTCTCCGGCCATGAACACTGAAGCTTTCTTT.

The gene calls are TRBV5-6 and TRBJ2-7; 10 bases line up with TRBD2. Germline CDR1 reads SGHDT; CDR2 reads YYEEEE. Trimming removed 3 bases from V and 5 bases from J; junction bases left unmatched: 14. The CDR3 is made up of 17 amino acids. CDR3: CASSYRVLVAGGDEQYF. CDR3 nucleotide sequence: TGTGCCAGCAGCTACCGTGTTTTGGTAGCGGGAGGAGACGAGCAGTACTTC.

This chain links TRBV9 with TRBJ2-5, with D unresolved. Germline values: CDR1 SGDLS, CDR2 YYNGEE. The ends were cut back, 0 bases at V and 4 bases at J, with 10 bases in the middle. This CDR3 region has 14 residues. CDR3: CASSVGTFLETQYF. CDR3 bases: TGTGCCAGCAGCGTAGGAACTTTTTTAGAGACCCAGTACTTC. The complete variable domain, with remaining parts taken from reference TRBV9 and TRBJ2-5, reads DSGVTQTPKHLITATGQRVTLRCSPRSGDLSVYWYQQSLDQGLQFLIQYYNGEERAKGNILERFSAQQFPDLHSELNLSSLELGDSALYFCASSVGTFLETQYFGPGTRLLVL.

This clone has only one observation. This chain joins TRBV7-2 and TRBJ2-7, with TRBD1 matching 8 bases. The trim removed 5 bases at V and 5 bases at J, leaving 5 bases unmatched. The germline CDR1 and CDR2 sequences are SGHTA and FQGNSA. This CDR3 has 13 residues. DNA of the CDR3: TGTGCCAGCAGCCCGCAGGGGGCCCACGAGCAGTACTTC. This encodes CASSPQGAHEQYF.

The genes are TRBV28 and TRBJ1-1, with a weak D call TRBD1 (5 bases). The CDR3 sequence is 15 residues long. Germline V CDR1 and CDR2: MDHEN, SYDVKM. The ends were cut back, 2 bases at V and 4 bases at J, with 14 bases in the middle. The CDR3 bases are TGTGCCAGCAGTTTACAGCGGTCCGGGGGCACTGAAGCTTTCTTT. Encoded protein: CASSLQRSGGTEAFF.

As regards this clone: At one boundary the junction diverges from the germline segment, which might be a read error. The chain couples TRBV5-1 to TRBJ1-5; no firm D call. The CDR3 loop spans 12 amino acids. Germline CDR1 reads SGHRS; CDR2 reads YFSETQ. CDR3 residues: CASSLLGQPQHF. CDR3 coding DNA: TGTGCCAGCAGCTTGCTCGGCCAGCCCCAGCATTTT. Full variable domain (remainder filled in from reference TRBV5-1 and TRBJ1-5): KAGVTQTPRYLIKTRGQQVTLSCSPISGHRSVSWYQQTPGQGLQFLFEYFSETQRNKGNFPGRFSGRQFSNSRSEMNVSTLELGDSALYLCASSLLGQPQHFGDGTRLSIL.

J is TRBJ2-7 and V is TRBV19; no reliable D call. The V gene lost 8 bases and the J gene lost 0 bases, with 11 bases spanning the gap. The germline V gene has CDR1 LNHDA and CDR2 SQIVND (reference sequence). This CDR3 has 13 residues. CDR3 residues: CASRGKSSYEQYF. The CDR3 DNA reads TGTGCCAGTCGTGGGAAAAGCTCCTACGAGCAGTACTTC.

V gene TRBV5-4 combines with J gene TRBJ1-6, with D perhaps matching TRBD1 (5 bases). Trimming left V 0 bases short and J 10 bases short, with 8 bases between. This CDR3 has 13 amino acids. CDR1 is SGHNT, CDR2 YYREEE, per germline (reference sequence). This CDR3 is CASSLGGGSPLHF. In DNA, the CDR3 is TGTGCCAGCAGCTTGGGGGGCGGGTCACCCCTCCACTTT. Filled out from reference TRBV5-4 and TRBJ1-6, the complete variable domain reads ETGVTQSPTHLIKTRGQQVTLRCSSQSGHNTVSWYQQALGQGPQFIFQYYREEENGRGNFPPRFSGLQFPNYSSELNVNALELDDSALYLCASSLGGGSPLHFGNGTRLTVT.

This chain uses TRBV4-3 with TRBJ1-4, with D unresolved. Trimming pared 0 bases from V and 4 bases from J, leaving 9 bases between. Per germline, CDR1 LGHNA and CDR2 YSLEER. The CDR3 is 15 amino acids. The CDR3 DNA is TGCGCCAGCAGCCAAGATCGACGGAGTAATGAAAAACTGTTTTTT. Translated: CASSQDRRSNEKLFF.

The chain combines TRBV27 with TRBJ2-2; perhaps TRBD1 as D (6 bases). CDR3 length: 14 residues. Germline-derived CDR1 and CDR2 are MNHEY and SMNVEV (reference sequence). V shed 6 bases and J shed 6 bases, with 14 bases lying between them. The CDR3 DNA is TGTGCCAGCAGCCCCCCCACAGGGTCCGGGGAGCTGTTTTTT. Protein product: CASSPPTGSGELFF.

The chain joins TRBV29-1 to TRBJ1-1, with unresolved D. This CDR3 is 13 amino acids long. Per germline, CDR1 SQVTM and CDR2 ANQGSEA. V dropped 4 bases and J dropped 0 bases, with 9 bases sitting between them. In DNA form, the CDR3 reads TGCAGCGTTGGGGTCAGCCTGAACACTGAAGCTTTCTTT. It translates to CSVGVSLNTEAFF.

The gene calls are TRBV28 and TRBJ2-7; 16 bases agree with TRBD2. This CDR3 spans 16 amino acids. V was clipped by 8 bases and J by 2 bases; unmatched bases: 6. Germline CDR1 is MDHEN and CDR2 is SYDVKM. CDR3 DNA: TGTGCCAGCTTACCGGGACTAGCGGGAGGGCCCTACGAGCAGTACTTC. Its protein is CASLPGLAGGPYEQYF.

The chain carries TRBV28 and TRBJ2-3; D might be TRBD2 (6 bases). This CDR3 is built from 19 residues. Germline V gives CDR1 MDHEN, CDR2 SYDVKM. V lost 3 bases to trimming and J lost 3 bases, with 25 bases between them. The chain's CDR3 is CASSFPLGVGAGRTDTQYF. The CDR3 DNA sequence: TGTGCCAGCAGTTTCCCCCTGGGGGTCGGAGCAGGGAGGACAGATACGCAGTATTTT.

The CDR3 protein is CAWSVRDTQYF. CDR3 DNA sequence: TGTGCCTGGAGTGTACGAGATACGCAGTATTTT. This sequence joins TRBV30 and TRBJ2-3; D unclear. The CDR3 runs to 11 residues. The germline V gene encodes CDR1 GTSNPN and CDR2 SVGIG (reference sequence). The V and J ends lost 0 bases and 5 bases respectively, with 3 bases between them.

The CDR3 DNA is TGTGCCAGCAGCTTAGGAGGCCGCACAGATACGCAGTATTTT. Protein sequence: CASSLGGRTDTQYF. The rearrangement uses TRBV11-2 and TRBJ2-3; no clear D. CDR3 length: 14 residues. V was pared by 1 base and J by 1 base, with 6 bases between. The germline CDR1 and CDR2 sequences are SGHAT and FQNNGV.

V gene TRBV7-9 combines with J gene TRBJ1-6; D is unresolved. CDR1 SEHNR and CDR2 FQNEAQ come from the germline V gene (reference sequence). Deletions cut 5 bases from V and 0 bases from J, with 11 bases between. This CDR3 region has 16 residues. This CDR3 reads CASSGVGSSYNSPLHF. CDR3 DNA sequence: TGTGCCAGCAGCGGGGTGGGTAGCTCCTATAATTCACCCCTCCACTTT.

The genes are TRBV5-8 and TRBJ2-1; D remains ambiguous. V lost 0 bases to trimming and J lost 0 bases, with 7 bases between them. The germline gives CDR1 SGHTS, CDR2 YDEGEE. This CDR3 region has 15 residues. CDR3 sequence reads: CASSLEQNSYNEQFF. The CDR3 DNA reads TGTGCCAGCAGCTTGGAACAGAACTCCTACAATGAGCAGTTCTTC.

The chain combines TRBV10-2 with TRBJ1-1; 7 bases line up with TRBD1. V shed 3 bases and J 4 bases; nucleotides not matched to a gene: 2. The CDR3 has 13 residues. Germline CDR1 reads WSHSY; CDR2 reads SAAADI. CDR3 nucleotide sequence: TGCGCCAGCAGTGATAGGGGGCCCACTGAAGCTTTCTTT. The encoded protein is CASSDRGPTEAFF.

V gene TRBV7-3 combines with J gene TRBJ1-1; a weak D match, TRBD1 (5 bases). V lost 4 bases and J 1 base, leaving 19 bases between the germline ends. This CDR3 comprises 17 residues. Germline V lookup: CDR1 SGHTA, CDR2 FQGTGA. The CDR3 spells CASSSELLGQGNTEAFF. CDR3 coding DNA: TGTGCCAGCAGCTCCGAACTCCTGGGCCAGGGGAACACTGAAGCTTTCTTT.

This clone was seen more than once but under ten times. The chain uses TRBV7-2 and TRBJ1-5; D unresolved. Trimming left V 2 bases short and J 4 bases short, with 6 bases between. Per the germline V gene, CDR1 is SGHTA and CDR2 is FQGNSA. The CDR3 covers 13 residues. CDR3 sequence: CASSLSANQPQHF. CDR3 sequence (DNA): TGTGCCAGCAGCTTATCGGCTAATCAGCCCCAGCATTTT.

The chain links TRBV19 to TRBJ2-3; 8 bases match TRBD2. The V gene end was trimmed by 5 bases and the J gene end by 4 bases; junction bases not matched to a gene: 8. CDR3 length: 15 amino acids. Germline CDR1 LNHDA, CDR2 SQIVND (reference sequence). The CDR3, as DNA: TGTGCCAGTAGTTCGCCGGGGGGGAGGGCAGATACGCAGTATTTT. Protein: CASSSPGGRADTQYF. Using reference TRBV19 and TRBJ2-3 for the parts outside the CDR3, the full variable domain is DGGITQSPKYLFRKEGQNVTLSCEQNLNHDAMYWYRQDPGQGLRLIYYSQIVNDFQKGDIAEGYSVSREKKESFPLTVTSAQKNPTAFYLCASSSPGGRADTQYFGPGTRLTVL.

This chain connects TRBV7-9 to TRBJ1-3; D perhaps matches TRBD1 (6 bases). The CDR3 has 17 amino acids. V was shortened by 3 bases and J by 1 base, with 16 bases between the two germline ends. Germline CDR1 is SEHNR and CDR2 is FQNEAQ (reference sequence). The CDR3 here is CASSFGLGQPSGNTIYF. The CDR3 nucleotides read TGTGCCAGCAGCTTTGGGCTCGGACAGCCTTCTGGAAACACCATATATTTT.

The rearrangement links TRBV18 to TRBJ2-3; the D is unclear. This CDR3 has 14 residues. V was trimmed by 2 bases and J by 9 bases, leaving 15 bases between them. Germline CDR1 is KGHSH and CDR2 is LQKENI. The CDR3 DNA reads TGTGCCAGCTCACCAGGGTCTGGGTTTTGGACGCAGTATTTT. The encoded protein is CASSPGSGFWTQYF.

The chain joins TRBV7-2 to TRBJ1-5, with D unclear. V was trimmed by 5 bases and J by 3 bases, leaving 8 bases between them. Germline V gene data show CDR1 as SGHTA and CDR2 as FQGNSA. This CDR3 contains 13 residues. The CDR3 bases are TGTGCCAGCAGCCTAGGGAACAATCAGCCCCAGCATTTT. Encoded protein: CASSLGNNQPQHF.

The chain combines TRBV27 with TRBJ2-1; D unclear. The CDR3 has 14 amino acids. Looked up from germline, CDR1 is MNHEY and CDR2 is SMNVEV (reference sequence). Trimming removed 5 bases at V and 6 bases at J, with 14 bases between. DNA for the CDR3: TGTGCCAGCAGTGAATATCCGGGTAGCAATGAGCAGTTCTTC. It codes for CASSEYPGSNEQFF.